The TCR beta chain described here comes from a study of somatic mutations in cytotoxic T cells in rheumatoid arthritis. Losses at the gene ends were 5 bases for V and 2 bases for J; bases not matched to a gene: 10. Germline-derived CDR1 and CDR2 are SGHTA and FQGNSA. This CDR3 region has 16 residues. For this clone: Other DNA sequences of this sample code for an identical CDR3.

The protocol was immunoSEQ multiplex PCR, while the TCRdb copy is restricted to in-frame clones and leaves out a portion. The sample yields 8,500 to 10,000 clones, nearly 80% seen once. The chain uses TRBV7-2 and TRBJ2-5; TRBD1 aligns across 8 bases. The sample comprised CD8+ T cells sorted from blood. This clonotype was sampled from an adult with rheumatoid arthritis. CDR3 coding DNA: TGTGCCAGCAGCCTAGGACAGGGTGGAGGTCAAGAGACCCAGTACTTC. It translates to CASSLGQGGGQETQYF.